This TCR beta chain was captured in a study of a mutant IDH1 vaccine in newly diagnosed glioma. Turning to the study itself: Pretreatment consisted of radiotherapy, temozolomide, or both, with most receiving both.

Sequencing was performed with immunoSEQ multiplex PCR; in TCRdb, only in-frame clones are kept and a portion is missing. The sample shows some 95,000 clones, about four fifths of them seen only once. In this sample, this clone turned up a few times. Its antigen remains unknown. Overall study findings and caveats: Immune responses induced by vaccination arose in about 93% of the patients.

V was cut by 5 bases and J by 3 bases, with 13 bases left in between. From germline, CDR1 is SNHLY and CDR2 FYNNEI. CDR3 length: 15 amino acids. Time point specified: baseline, week 1 (first vaccination visit). Sample treatment: pre-vaccination baseline after standard-of-care therapy. In every donor, the tumor was a new WHO grade 3 or 4 IDH1-mutant, ATRX-lost astrocytoma. Sequenced material: PBMCs, taken from a glioma patient treated with radiotherapy, temozolomide or both. This sequence originates from a man aged 40-50 years with glioma. V gene TRBV2 combines with J gene TRBJ2-2; no reliable D call. CDR3: CASSLRRSDTGELFF. CDR3 DNA: TGTGCCAGCAGTCTACGCAGGAGCGACACCGGGGAGCTGTTTTTT.